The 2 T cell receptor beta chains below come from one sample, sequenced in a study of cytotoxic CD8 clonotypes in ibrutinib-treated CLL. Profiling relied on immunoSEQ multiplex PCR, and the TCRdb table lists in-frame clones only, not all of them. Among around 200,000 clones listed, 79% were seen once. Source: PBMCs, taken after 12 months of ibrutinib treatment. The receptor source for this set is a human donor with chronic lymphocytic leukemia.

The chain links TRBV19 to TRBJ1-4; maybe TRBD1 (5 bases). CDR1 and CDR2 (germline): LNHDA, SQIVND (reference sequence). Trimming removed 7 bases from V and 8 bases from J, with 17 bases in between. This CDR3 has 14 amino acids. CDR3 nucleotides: TGTGCCAGTACCGACACAAGGGGTAGAGAAAAACTGTTTTTT. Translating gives CASTDTRGREKLFF. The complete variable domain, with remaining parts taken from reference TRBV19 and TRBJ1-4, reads DGGITQSPKYLFRKEGQNVTLSCEQNLNHDAMYWYRQDPGQGLRLIYYSQIVNDFQKGDIAEGYSVSREKKESFPLTVTSAQKNPTAFYLCASTDTRGREKLFFGSGTQLSVL.

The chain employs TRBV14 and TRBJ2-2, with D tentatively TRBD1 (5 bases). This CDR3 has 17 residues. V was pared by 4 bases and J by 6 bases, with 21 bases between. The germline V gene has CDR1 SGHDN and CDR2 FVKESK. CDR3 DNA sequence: TGTGCCAGCAGCCTTTTTTCCCTATCGATACAGGCCGGGGAGCTGTTTTTT. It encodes CASSLFSLSIQAGELFF.